What follows are 8 T cell receptor beta chains derived from one specimen sequenced in a study of control samples from healthy donors and cancer patients. Measured with immunoSEQ multiplex PCR; TCRdb has only the in-frame clones, and not every one. The sample consists of about 250,000 clones, around 80% of them appearing once. Sequencing was performed on PBMCs. These receptor sequences come from a woman aged 55-70 years with lung cancer.

The chain links TRBV5-1 to TRBJ2-5; 7 bases are shared with TRBD1. V shed 0 bases and J 2 bases; nucleotides not matched to a gene: 7. This CDR3 spans 16 amino acids. CDR1 is SGHRS and CDR2 is YFSETQ in the germline V gene. CDR3 bases: TGCGCCAGCAGCTTGGCCAAGACAGGGCCTCAAGAGACCCAGTACTTC. It specifies CASSLAKTGPQETQYF.

In its sample, this clone was seen once. The chain combines TRBV3-1 (or the pseudogene TRBV3-2) with TRBJ2-3, with 7 bases aligning to TRBD2. The CDR3 runs to 16 residues. V was clipped by 4 bases and J by 0 bases; unmatched bases: 7. CDR1 is LGHDT and CDR2 is YNNKEL in the germline V gene (reference sequence). The CDR3 region is CASSLPGRGSTDTQYF. For the CDR3, the DNA is TGTGCCAGCAGCCTCCCGGGGCGGGGGAGCACAGATACGCAGTATTTT.

The chain couples TRBV18 to TRBJ1-5; D perhaps matches TRBD1 (5 bases). Germline assignment: CDR1 KGHSH and CDR2 LQKENI. The length of the CDR3 is 15 residues. Trimming stripped 3 bases from V and 1 base from J, with 10 bases between. The CDR3 nucleotides are TGTGCCAGCTCACCGCCGGGACGGAGCAATCAGCCCCAGCATTTT. Its protein product is CASSPPGRSNQPQHF.

J is TRBJ1-5 and V is TRBV6-5; 9 bases are shared with TRBD1. CDR1 and CDR2 (germline): MNHEY, SVGAGI. The CDR3 contains 15 residues. The V gene end was trimmed by 4 bases and the J gene end by 1 base; junction bases not matched to a gene: 2. The CDR3 loop reads CASSWDRASNQPQHF. In DNA, the CDR3 is TGTGCCAGCAGTTGGGACAGGGCGAGCAATCAGCCCCAGCATTTT.

The chain joins TRBV19 to TRBJ2-5; D is undetermined. The ends were cut back, 4 bases at V and 5 bases at J, with 11 bases in the middle. CDR3 length: 13 amino acids. Germline V CDR1 and CDR2: LNHDA, SQIVND (reference sequence). The CDR3 DNA follows: TGTGCCAGTAGTACCGATCTAGGGGAGACCCAGTACTTC. It encodes CASSTDLGETQYF.

The rearrangement joins TRBV14 to TRBJ2-7; TRBD1 or TRBD2 may be the D gene (5 bases each). Trimming left V 0 bases short and J 5 bases short, with 14 bases between. The CDR3 is 15 amino acids. The V gene's germline CDR1 is SGHDN and CDR2 FVKESK. This CDR3 reads CASSQDVGGLDEQYF. DNA of the CDR3: TGTGCCAGCAGCCAAGATGTTGGGGGTTTGGACGAGCAGTACTTC.

The genes are TRBV19 and TRBJ1-3; D not certain. The CDR3 runs 12 residues. Germline loops: CDR1 LNHDA, CDR2 SQIVND (reference sequence). V was trimmed by 6 bases and J by 4 bases, leaving 7 bases between them. CDR3 nucleotide sequence: TGTGCCAGTAGCTCGGAAGGAAACACCATATATTTT. It is translated as CASSSEGNTIYF.

In nucleotides, the CDR3 is TGTGCCAGCAGCTTATCTCATGGTGAAAAACTGTTTTTT. Amino acid sequence: CASSLSHGEKLFF. The rearrangement uses TRBV11-2 and TRBJ1-4; D not certain. Germline values: CDR1 SGHAT, CDR2 FQNNGV. The CDR3 runs 13 residues. Trimming left V 2 bases short and J 7 bases short, with 8 bases between. The full variable domain, its missing parts supplied by reference TRBV11-2 and TRBJ1-4, is EAGVAQSPRYKIIEKRQSVAFWCNPISGHATLYWYQQILGQGPKLLIQFQNNGVVDDSQLPKDRFSAERLKGVDSTLKIQPAKLEDSAVYLCASSLSHGEKLFFGSGTQLSVL.